Below, 23 T cell receptor beta chains from the same sample are listed, as sequenced in a study of T cells in Graves' hyperthyroidism and ophthalmopathy (dated by TCRdb to about 2019). Library construction relied on multiplex PCR. Data came from an Illumina HiSeq 2000. Amplification of TCR beta CDR3 regions was carried out from RNA transcripts. A first-round RT-PCR of the TCR CDR3 used the HTBI primer set with the Qiagen OneStep RT-PCR kit. The public sequencing data were trimmed at Q25 with fastp and processed into clonotypes with MiXCR by TCRdb, which kept only in-frame beta chains. Entries are consolidated by CDR3 protein sequence, retaining the most common genes and DNA. The sample table shows a few hundred thousand distinct CDR3 sequences, and 15% to 17% are seen once. The ten largest clones represent approximately 7.5% of the sample. The sample taken for sequencing was blood. Source of these receptors: a woman aged 18-29 years with Graves' hyperthyroidism.

This clonotype was detected many times. The chain links TRBV5-1 to TRBJ1-2, with 10 nucleotides matching TRBD1. Germline V CDR1 and CDR2: SGHRS, YFSETQ. CDR3 length equals 14 residues. Trimming took 4 bases from V and 8 from J; bases not matched to a gene: 8. In DNA form, the CDR3 reads TGCGCCAGCAGCGAGCGACAGGGGGCGCGAGGCTACACCTTC. Its translation: CASSERQGARGYTF.

The sample holds many counts of this clonotype. CDR3 in amino acids: CASSLEGESYEQYF. CDR3 DNA sequence: TGCGCCAGCAGCTTGGAAGGGGAAAGCTACGAGCAGTACTTC. This chain connects TRBV5-1 to TRBJ2-7, with D tentatively TRBD1 (5 bases). The V and J ends lost 0 bases and 3 bases respectively, with 10 bases between them. The germline CDR1 and CDR2 sequences are SGHRS and YFSETQ. The CDR3 runs to 14 residues.

There are many counts of this clonotype. This rearrangement joins TRBV20-1 to TRBJ1-3; 12 nucleotides agree with TRBD1. The trim removed 5 bases at V and 2 bases at J, leaving 7 bases unmatched. The CDR3 has 16 amino acids. CDR1 and CDR2 from the germline V gene are DFQATT and SNEGSKA (reference sequence). The CDR3 sequence is CSASSGTGGPGNTIYF. The CDR3 region has the DNA TGCAGTGCTTCTTCCGGGACAGGGGGCCCTGGAAACACCATATATTTT.

The rearrangement links TRBV19 to TRBJ1-5; D call uncertain. CDR1 LNHDA and CDR2 SQIVND come from the germline V gene (reference sequence). V was cut by 5 bases and J by 6 bases, with 17 bases left in between. The CDR3 length is 15 residues. CDR3 amino acids: CASSPQRAGGQPQHF. The DNA for the CDR3 is TGTGCCAGTAGTCCCCAGCGGGCTGGAGGTCAGCCCCAGCATTTT.

This clonotype was found many times. The gene calls are TRBV7-9 and TRBJ2-7, with 9 bases fitting TRBD1. CDR1 SEHNR and CDR2 FQNEAQ come from the germline V gene (reference sequence). There are 15 residues in the CDR3. V gave up 4 bases and J gave up 4 bases; unmatched junction bases: 8. CDR3 in amino acids: CASSSSGTGRYEQYF. CDR3 nucleotides: TGTGCCAGCAGCTCCTCCGGGACAGGGAGGTACGAGCAGTACTTC.

This clonotype was counted at least ten times. The chain is built from TRBV20-1 and TRBJ2-3; possibly TRBD2 for D (5 bases). CDR1 is DFQATT, CDR2 SNEGSKA, per germline (reference sequence). Trimming left V 3 bases short and J 1 base short, with 11 bases between. The CDR3 runs 14 residues. Here the CDR3 reads CSASWHSGTDTQYF. The DNA for the CDR3 is TGCAGTGCTAGTTGGCATAGCGGCACAGATACGCAGTATTTT.

This clonotype has a count of ten or more. The J gene is TRBJ2-1, the V gene TRBV29-1; D may be TRBD1 or TRBD2 (5 bases each). Trimming left V 5 bases short and J 8 bases short, with 10 bases between. This CDR3 spans 11 amino acids. The germline V gene has CDR1 SQVTM and CDR2 ANQGSEA. The CDR3 protein is CSVSLGDEQFF. CDR3 nucleotides: TGCAGCGTTTCACTGGGGGATGAGCAGTTCTTC.

To note about this clonotype: A much larger clonotype is one base distant, so this may be a read error. The V gene is TRBV5-1, the J gene TRBJ2-1; 8 bases are a match to TRBD2. Germline assignment: CDR1 SGHRS and CDR2 YFSETQ. This CDR3 contains 15 residues. The junction had 4 bases not matched to a gene; V was cut back by 3 bases and J by 2 bases. CDR3 DNA sequence: TGCGCCAGCAGCTGGGGGACTAGAACCTACAATGAGCAGTTCTTC. Residues: CASSWGTRTYNEQFF.

Ten or more counts support this clonotype. The chain joins TRBV18 to TRBJ2-3, with D maybe TRBD1 (6 bases). The CDR3 is 11 residues long. Trimming stripped 5 bases from V and 8 bases from J, with 8 bases between. CDR1 is KGHSH, CDR2 LQKENI, per germline. CDR3 DNA: TGTGCCAGCTCAACCAGGGGTACGCAGTATTTT. Encoded protein: CASSTRGTQYF.

This clonotype was seen at least ten times. V usage is TRBV27 and J usage is TRBJ2-1; 8 nucleotides align to TRBD2. CDR1 and CDR2 (germline): MNHEY, SMNVEV (reference sequence). V was clipped by 1 base and J by 3 bases; unmatched bases: 5. This CDR3 contains 16 residues. The CDR3, as DNA: TGTGCCAGCAGTTTATGGGCGGGAGGCAACTACAATGAGCAGTTCTTC. Residues: CASSLWAGGNYNEQFF.

This clonotype has a count of ten or more. The chain has TRBV12-3 or TRBV12-4 and TRBJ2-1; D is uncertain. V shed 6 bases and J shed 0 bases, with 12 bases lying between them. This CDR3 has 15 amino acids. The DNA of the CDR3 is TGTGCCAGCAGCGAATCCCACAACTCCTACAATGAGCAGTTCTTC. This sequence encodes CASSESHNSYNEQFF.

This clonotype was seen at least ten times. The genes are TRBV2 and TRBJ2-2, with D perhaps matching TRBD1 or TRBD2 (5 bases each). From germline, CDR1 is SNHLY and CDR2 FYNNEI. The CDR3 consists of 13 residues. Trimming cost V 11 bases and J 4 bases, with 14 bases left between them. CDR3 residues: CAQGESGTGELFF. CDR3 DNA: TGTGCCCAAGGGGAGAGCGGCACCGGGGAGCTGTTTTTT.

The V gene is TRBV10-3, the J gene TRBJ1-2; D uncertain. The germline gives CDR1 ENHRY, CDR2 SYGVKD. V was clipped by 0 bases and J by 2 bases, with 13 bases between them. CDR3 length equals 16 residues. CDR3 in amino acids: CAISESSWDKNYGYTF. In DNA, the CDR3 is TGTGCCATCAGTGAGTCTTCCTGGGATAAAAACTATGGCTACACCTTC.

This clonotype occurred a few times. A much larger clone differs from this one at a single base, so this may be a read error. This chain uses TRBV12-3 or TRBV12-4 with TRBJ1-2; D remains ambiguous. This CDR3 is built from 15 residues. The V gene lost 3 bases and the J gene lost 8 bases, with 19 bases spanning the gap. In nucleotides, the CDR3 is TGTGCCAGCAGTTTTCTCTTCCGGGGAGTAAGCGGCTACACCTTC. It yields the protein CASSFLFRGVSGYTF.

This clonotype was counted ten times or more. This chain links TRBV18 with TRBJ2-7; 9 bases line up with TRBD1. The CDR3 spans 14 residues. With 5 bases clipped from V and 3 bases from J, the junction kept 5 bases outside the gene matches. Germline V gene lookup returns CDR1 KGHSH and CDR2 LQKENI. The CDR3 DNA reads as TGTGCCAGCTCATCAACAGGGGGCGGCTACGAGCAGTACTTC. As protein: CASSSTGGGYEQYF.

This clonotype showed up many times. The chain carries TRBV12-3 or TRBV12-4 and TRBJ2-7, with TRBD1 matching over 10 bases. The CDR3 is 15 residues long. With 5 bases clipped from V and 3 bases from J, the junction kept 7 bases outside the gene matches. CDR3 nucleotides: TGTGCCAGCAGTGTGGATGGGACAGGGGACTACGAGCAGTACTTC. Its translation is CASSVDGTGDYEQYF.

The gene calls are TRBV2 and TRBJ1-1; no clear D gene. The germline CDR1 and CDR2 sequences are SNHLY and FYNNEI. V was cut by 4 bases and J by 1 base, with 7 bases left in between. This CDR3 contains 13 residues. CDR3 nucleotide sequence: TGTGCCAGCAGTGCGGCGGGGAACACTGAAGCTTTCTTT. Translated, it gives CASSAAGNTEAFF.

This clonotype was counted a few times. The rearrangement joins TRBV7-8 to TRBJ1-3; D is unclear. Trimming took 5 bases from V and 0 from J, leaving 8 bases between them. CDR1 is SGHVS and CDR2 is FQNEAQ in the germline V gene. The CDR3 has 14 amino acids. CDR3 residues: CASSQAFSGNTIYF. The CDR3, as DNA: TGTGCCAGCAGCCAGGCCTTCTCTGGAAACACCATATATTTT.

This clonotype was counted at least ten times. This chain connects TRBV24-1 to TRBJ1-5; D gene unclear. Between the trimmed V and J ends, which lost 4 bases and 1 base, there was a span of 22 bases. CDR3 size: 19 residues. Germline V gene data show CDR1 as KGHDR and CDR2 as SFDVKD. CDR3 nucleotide sequence: TGTGCCACCAGTGACCTTACACCGACGACGGTTTGGAGCAATCAGCCCCAGCATTTT. It specifies CATSDLTPTTVWSNQPQHF.

The sample holds many counts of this clonotype. The CDR3, as DNA: TGTGCCAGCACCCCGCGGGGGCGGCTAGACGGGGAGCAGTACTTC. Protein product: CASTPRGRLDGEQYF. This chain links TRBV7-8 with TRBJ2-7; TRBD2 is a possible D gene (7 bases). Germline V gene sequence: CDR1 SGHVS, CDR2 FQNEAQ. V gave up 7 bases and J gave up 7 bases, with 23 bases separating them. There are 15 residues in the CDR3.

This clonotype occurred many times. The V and J genes are TRBV20-1 and TRBJ1-2, with D uncertain. Germline CDR1 and CDR2: DFQATT and SNEGSKA (reference sequence). There are 14 residues in the CDR3. V gave up 0 bases and J gave up 6 bases, with 14 bases separating them. CDR3 sequence (DNA): TGCAGTGCTAGAGATTCGGCGGGTTCGAATGGCTACACCTTC. This translates into CSARDSAGSNGYTF.

The CDR3, as DNA: TGCAGCGTCGAACAGGGCCCAGAGACCCAGTACTTC. Translation: CSVEQGPETQYF. The J gene is TRBJ2-5, the V gene TRBV29-1; a weak D match, TRBD1 (6 bases). Germline CDR1 and CDR2: SQVTM and ANQGSEA. CDR3 length: 12 residues. Trimming removed 6 bases from V and 4 bases from J, with 12 bases in between.

The chain uses TRBV13 and TRBJ2-1; tentatively, D is TRBD2 (6 bases). The V end lost 4 bases, the J end lost 12 bases, and 16 bases lay between the germline ends. This CDR3 has 13 residues. Germline CDR1 and CDR2: PRHDT and FYEKMQ (reference sequence). CDR3 in DNA: TGTGCCAGCAGCTCCCGGGACTCCGGTGGGCAGTTCTTC. It codes for CASSSRDSGGQFF.